These T cell receptor beta chains were read from a single sample in a study of CXCR3-negative and CXCR3-positive naive CD8 T cells. TCRdb reanalyzed the 5' RACE reads and collapses them to one entry per CDR3 protein, without DNA. The table for this sample gives over 100,000 distinct CDR3 sequences. The specimen was naive CXCR3- CD8+ T cells from blood. These receptors were taken from a human donor in good health. Some clones in this sample may be carry-over from other donors' samples. CDR3s include the opening cysteine and the closing phenylalanine or tryptophan.

j_call,v_call,cdr3_aa
TRBJ2-7,TRBV7-9,CASSPGGYYEQYF
TRBJ2-2,TRBV9,CASSESPTGGPTGELFF
TRBJ2-1,TRBV12-3/TRBV12-4,CASSLSGGPGNEQFF
TRBJ1-2,TRBV6-4,CASSDSTRDSGGYTF
TRBJ2-7,TRBV4-1,CASSQDRDRGRAVYEQYF
TRBJ2-1,TRBV7-9,CASSPSGSKDNEQFF
TRBJ2-5,TRBV27,CASRDRWDPQETQYF
TRBJ2-1,TRBV11-2,CASSLEFGHNEQFF
TRBJ2-7,TRBV4-3,CASSQDTDNTYEQYF
TRBJ1-2,TRBV7-6,CASSLAESNGYTF
TRBJ2-7,TRBV29-1,CSAITSYEQYF
TRBJ2-7,TRBV5-4,CASSLAGDEQYF
TRBJ2-1,TRBV7-6,CASSLAAGNNEQFF
TRBJ2-1,TRBV6-5,CASSKSGDSYNEQFF
TRBJ2-7,TRBV9,CASSASGTGTYEQYF
TRBJ2-1,TRBV29-1,CSVAQGIEQFF
TRBJ1-2,TRBV28,CASSLLETDPNYGYTF
TRBJ2-7,TRBV29-1,CSAISRDEQYF
TRBJ2-2,TRBV28,CASIPPAGQGFPGELFF
TRBJ2-3,TRBV6-1,CASSEARGGRTDTQYF
TRBJ2-1,TRBV12-3/TRBV12-4,CASSFPRVGSYNEQFF
TRBJ1-6,TRBV15,CATAEETYNSPLHF
TRBJ2-1,TRBV19,CASRPGLAGRYNEQFF
TRBJ2-1,TRBV12-3/TRBV12-4,CASSSLADPYNEQFF
TRBJ2-7,TRBV5-6,CASSWGTGESYEQYF
TRBJ2-7,TRBV7-6,CASSLRLAGAIYEQYF
TRBJ1-2,TRBV19,CASRNPQTMAGPWVWGYTF
TRBJ1-2,TRBV20-1,CSAPGSGGPANYGYTF
TRBJ1-6,TRBV7-8,CASSLAWEASSPLHF
TRBJ1-2,TRBV5-1,CASTDRNYGYTF
TRBJ2-3,TRBV6-4,CASRQEEEGSPADTQYF
TRBJ2-1,TRBV29-1,CSVEAGYIVNEQFF
TRBJ2-1,TRBV12-3/TRBV12-4,CASSLSGTGTSYNEQFF
TRBJ2-4,TRBV29-1,CSVVVPTGSRTKNIQYF
TRBJ1-1,TRBV29-1,CSVERPLNTEAFF
TRBJ2-2,TRBV4-3,CASSQDGRGQGTGELFF
TRBJ2-7,TRBV13,CASCLRDRVYEQYF
TRBJ2-1,TRBV4-2,CASSQAMDANEQFF
TRBJ2-7,TRBV20-1,CSGRGDLFVPYEQYF
TRBJ1-1,TRBV28,CAGRTANTEAFF
TRBJ2-7,TRBV3-1,CASSQAGGDPGEQYF
TRBJ2-3,TRBV29-1,CSGTSDRGYGQYF
TRBJ2-1,TRBV7-9,CASSLELEQFF
TRBJ1-6,TRBV7-6,CASSPRTQRDSPLHF
TRBJ1-1,TRBV4-3,CASSQDLQRERGTEAFF
TRBJ2-7,TRBV5-6,CASSDSLGEQYF
TRBJ2-7,TRBV7-6,CASSPGTSDYEQYF
TRBJ1-1,TRBV10-3,CAISVGQGTEAFF
TRBJ1-5,TRBV9,CASSAGTSGPQHF
TRBJ2-7,TRBV7-9,CASSTTGQDYYEQYF
TRBJ2-5,TRBV4-3,CASSQELWNWRLAGGKETQYF
TRBJ1-1,TRBV3-1,CASSQGFGAFF
TRBJ1-1,TRBV29-1,CSAFLGGTAFF
TRBJ2-7,TRBV5-5,CASSSSGRALSEQYF
TRBJ2-1,TRBV2,CASSEARVNEQFF
TRBJ2-2,TRBV6-5,CASSYPAGLAGANTGGLFF
TRBJ2-2,TRBV27,CASSLSSVSNTGELFF
TRBJ2-1,TRBV12-3/TRBV12-4,CASSLRVGLALLSSYNEQFF
TRBJ2-7,TRBV14,CASTAGTASYEQYF
TRBJ2-1,TRBV5-3,CASSTGQVTYNEQFF